This entry is about one T cell receptor (beta chain). The sample belongs to a study of blood T cells in healthy people across ages. The CDR3 runs to 15 residues. The V gene lost 5 bases and the J gene lost 0 bases, with 13 bases spanning the gap. Germline assignment: CDR1 MNHNS and CDR2 SASEGT. Together with a sample-barcoded 5' primer, a J-beta primer mix was included in a second PCR lasting roughly 6 to 12 cycles. TCRdb called the 5' RACE reads again in MiXCR, with one record for every CDR3 protein. Of about 760,000 distinct CDR3 sequences in the sample, around 25% are singletons; the top ten hold more than 7.5%. The same data also contributed to another study, on T cells of mothers and their children.

This TCR was recovered from a boy aged 5 to 17 in good health. This chain connects TRBV6-1 to TRBJ2-5; possible D gene TRBD1, 5 bases. Sequenced sample: blood. Written as DNA, the CDR3 is TGTGCCAGCAGTCAGGGCAGCCCCTACCAAGAGACCCAGTACTTC. Residues: CASSQGSPYQETQYF.